The 26 T cell receptor beta chains reported below all come from one sample, sequenced in a study of radiotherapy plus CTLA-4 blockade in lung cancer. Assay: immunoSEQ multiplex PCR; the TCRdb copy retains only in-frame clones and omits some. Seen here are about 49,000 clones, approximately 81% observed once, and the top ten hold approximately 30%. The material sequenced was peripheral blood, taken from a patient treated with radiotherapy plus ipilimumab. All receptors come from a human donor with non-small cell lung cancer whose response to radiotherapy plus ipilimumab could not be evaluated.

The chain employs TRBV6-1 and TRBJ2-1; 9 bases line up with TRBD1. After removal of 4 bases from V and 5 bases from J, the junction contained 3 bases not matched to a gene. In germline, CDR1 is MNHNS, CDR2 SASEGT. The CDR3 spans 14 residues. The CDR3 loop reads CASSVTGGNNEQFF. The DNA of the CDR3 is TGTGCCAGCAGTGTGACAGGGGGTAACAATGAGCAGTTCTTC.

The chain has TRBV6-4 and TRBJ2-7, with TRBD2 matching 7 bases. This CDR3 is 13 amino acids long. The germline V gene has CDR1 MRHNA and CDR2 SNTAGT. Losses at the gene ends were 6 bases for V and 5 bases for J; bases not matched to a gene: 7. The CDR3 bases are TGTGCCAGCAGCGTAGTGGGGGGGGACGAGCAGTACTTC. Its translation is CASSVVGGDEQYF.

This chain joins TRBV4-3 and TRBJ1-1; tentatively, D is TRBD1 (5 bases). This CDR3 has 14 residues. Looked up from germline, CDR1 is LGHNA and CDR2 is YSLEER. The V gene lost 3 bases and the J gene lost 0 bases, with 8 bases spanning the gap. The CDR3 spells CASSQGLMNTEAFF. CDR3 in DNA: TGCGCCAGCAGCCAGGGACTCATGAACACTGAAGCTTTCTTT.

The count of this clone is one. This chain uses TRBV28 with TRBJ1-6; D may be TRBD1 (5 bases). Germline CDR1 and CDR2: MDHEN and SYDVKM. This CDR3 comprises 14 residues. The V and J ends lost 4 bases and 7 bases respectively, with 11 bases between them. The CDR3 region is CASSSGMRNSPLHF. The CDR3 DNA reads TGTGCCAGCAGTTCAGGGATGCGGAATTCACCCCTCCACTTT.

The chain joins TRBV30 to TRBJ1-1; D unresolved. Germline V gives CDR1 GTSNPN, CDR2 SVGIG (reference sequence). CDR3 length: 13 residues. The V end lost 2 bases, the J end lost 4 bases, and 11 bases lay between the germline ends. This chain's CDR3 is CAWSLRESTEAFF. In DNA, the CDR3 is TGTGCCTGGAGTCTCCGGGAGTCCACTGAAGCTTTCTTT.

This chain connects TRBV7-3 to TRBJ2-2, with D possibly TRBD2 on 6 matching bases. Germline values: CDR1 SGHTA, CDR2 FQGTGA. The length of the CDR3 is 12 residues. V was cut by 6 bases and J by 6 bases, with 8 bases left in between. The DNA of the CDR3 is TGTGCCAGCAGTTCTAGCGCCGGGGAGCTGTTTTTT. Translating gives CASSSSAGELFF.

Worth noting for this clone: The sample holds other DNA sequences that translate to the same CDR3. The chain couples TRBV27 to TRBJ1-5; 8 bases fit TRBD1. The CDR3 totals 17 residues. Germline V lookup: CDR1 MNHEY, CDR2 SMNVEV (reference sequence). J lost 8 bases, V lost 6 bases, and 18 bases had no gene match. This CDR3 is CASSTYTGTGPDEPQHF. CDR3 sequence (DNA): TGTGCCAGCAGCACTTATACCGGGACAGGTCCTGATGAGCCCCAGCATTTT.

V usage is TRBV28 and J usage is TRBJ2-5; 8 bases map to TRBD2. CDR3 size: 16 residues. V shed 3 bases, J shed 4 bases, and the junction held 10 bases outside the gene matches. CDR1 MDHEN and CDR2 SYDVKM come from the germline V gene. CDR3 in DNA: TGTGCCAGCAGTTTTATGGGCGGGAGGAGGAGAGAGACCCAGTACTTC. It is translated as CASSFMGGRRRETQYF. The full variable domain, with the rest looked up from reference TRBV28 and TRBJ2-5, is DVKVTQSSRYLVKRTGEKVFLECVQDMDHENMFWYRQDPGLGLRLIYFSYDVKMKEKGDIPEGYSVSREKKERFSLILESASTNQTSMYLCASSFMGGRRRETQYFGPGTRLLVL.

The chain's CDR3 is CATSIGVFPAYEQYF. DNA for the CDR3: TGTGCCACCAGCATCGGGGTTTTCCCGGCCTACGAGCAGTACTTC. V and J are TRBV15 and TRBJ2-7; a weak D match, TRBD2 (5 bases). Germline lookup yields CDR1 LNHNV and CDR2 YYDKDF (reference sequence). Trimming took off 4 bases at V and 2 bases at J, with 15 bases between the two ends. The CDR3 totals 15 residues.

V is TRBV6-5 and J is TRBJ1-1; D is unclear. The germline V gene encodes CDR1 MNHEY and CDR2 SVGAGI. The germline V and J ends were trimmed by 0 bases and 0 bases, with 8 bases remaining between them. This CDR3 contains 15 residues. The CDR3 coding sequence is TGTGCCAGCAGTTACTCTTCCAGGATGAACACTGAAGCTTTCTTT. Translated, it gives CASSYSSRMNTEAFF.

This clone was seen a single time. The chain couples TRBV5-1 to TRBJ2-2; D gene uncertain. The V end lost 2 bases, the J end lost 0 bases, and 8 bases lay between the germline ends. Germline V CDR1 and CDR2: SGHRS, YFSETQ. The CDR3 extends over 15 amino acids. As DNA, the CDR3 is TGCGCCAGCAGCTTTTGGCAGGCGAACACCGGGGAGCTGTTTTTT. It is translated as CASSFWQANTGELFF.

This chain connects TRBV4-1 to TRBJ2-1, with 10 bases matching TRBD1. This CDR3 contains 15 residues. The junction had 4 bases not matched to a gene; V was cut back by 3 bases and J by 5 bases. Germline V gene sequence: CDR1 MGHRA, CDR2 YSYEKL. The DNA of the CDR3 is TGCGCCAGCAGCCATGACAGGGGGCCGAACAATGAGCAGTTCTTC. Protein sequence: CASSHDRGPNNEQFF.

The rearrangement links TRBV21-1 to TRBJ1-4. TRBV21-1 is assigned pseudogene status. The CDR3 has 15 residues. The CDR3 spells CASSRLRCGGEKLFF. The CDR3 DNA sequence: TGTGCCAGCAGCCGCCTACGGTGCGGAGGAGAAAAACTGTTTTTT.

This clone has just one count. The chain is built from TRBV15 and TRBJ1-2, with D perhaps TRBD1 (6 bases). Trimming cost V 1 base and J 4 bases, with 7 bases left between them. This CDR3 region has 13 residues. CDR1 and CDR2 (germline): LNHNV, YYDKDF (reference sequence). CDR3 in amino acids: CATSRGQAYGYTF. The DNA of the CDR3 is TGTGCCACCAGCAGAGGACAGGCCTATGGCTACACCTTC.

J is TRBJ2-7 and V is TRBV5-1, with 9 bases that match TRBD2. This CDR3 has 15 amino acids. Losses at the gene ends were 0 bases for V and 2 bases for J; bases not matched to a gene: 3. In germline, CDR1 is SGHRS, CDR2 YFSETQ. CDR3 coding DNA: TGCGCCAGCAGCTTGGCCGCGGGAGGGCCCTACGAGCAGTACTTC. It codes for CASSLAAGGPYEQYF. Drawing the rest from reference TRBV5-1 and TRBJ2-7, the complete variable domain is KAGVTQTPRYLIKTRGQQVTLSCSPISGHRSVSWYQQTPGQGLQFLFEYFSETQRNKGNFPGRFSGRQFSNSRSEMNVSTLELGDSALYLCASSLAAGGPYEQYFGPGTRLTVT.

The chain combines TRBV11-2 with TRBJ2-2; D unresolved. Germline V gene lookup returns CDR1 SGHAT and CDR2 FQNNGV. Deletions cut 5 bases from V and 0 bases from J, with 7 bases between. This CDR3 is built from 14 residues. The CDR3 region is CASSPYTNTGELFF. The CDR3 DNA reads as TGTGCCAGCAGCCCATACACGAACACCGGGGAGCTGTTTTTT.

This clone was seen only once. This rearrangement joins TRBV28 to TRBJ2-3; 15 bases are shared with TRBD2. Per germline, CDR1 MDHEN and CDR2 SYDVKM. This CDR3 is built from 17 residues. V lost 7 bases and J lost 4; bases outside the gene matches: 9. CDR3 region: CASKNRGTSGRSDTQYF. The CDR3 DNA reads as TGTGCCAGCAAGAACCGAGGGACTAGCGGGAGGTCAGATACGCAGTATTTT.

This chain joins TRBV9 and TRBJ1-6, with D tentatively TRBD1 (6 bases). CDR3 length equals 16 residues. V was pared by 3 bases and J by 5 bases, with 15 bases between. Germline V CDR1 and CDR2: SGDLS, YYNGEE. CDR3 sequence: CASSGGDTRDNSPLHF. The CDR3 DNA is TGTGCCAGCAGCGGAGGGGACACCCGGGATAATTCACCCCTCCACTTT.

The chain uses TRBV4-2 and TRBJ2-2; 8 bases match TRBD2. This CDR3 has 17 residues. The trim removed 0 bases at V and 3 bases at J, leaving 6 bases unmatched. The germline CDR1 and CDR2 sequences are LGHNA and YNFKEQ. Written as DNA, the CDR3 is TGTGCCAGCAGCCAAGATCGTCAAGCGGGGGACACCGGGGAGCTGTTTTTT. This sequence encodes CASSQDRQAGDTGELFF.

This rearrangement joins TRBV7-2 to TRBJ2-2; D may be TRBD1 (5 bases). Germline-derived CDR1 and CDR2 are SGHTA and FQGNSA. This CDR3 comprises 14 residues. V gave up 4 bases and J gave up 3 bases, with 9 bases separating them. CDR3 protein: CASSWSGYTGELFF. DNA for the CDR3: TGTGCCAGCAGCTGGTCAGGGTACACCGGGGAGCTGTTTTTT.

The V and J genes are TRBV27 and TRBJ2-2, with 8 bases matching TRBD2. The germline V gene has CDR1 MNHEY and CDR2 SMNVEV (reference sequence). Trimming cost V 2 bases and J 7 bases; bases outside gene matches: 9. CDR3 length: 16 amino acids. CDR3 amino acids: CASSLVAGGAYGELFF. The DNA for the CDR3 is TGTGCCAGCAGTTTAGTTGCGGGGGGAGCCTACGGGGAGCTGTTTTTT.

The chain couples TRBV7-9 to TRBJ1-2; D may be TRBD1 (6 bases). The CDR3 is 14 amino acids. CDR1 and CDR2 from the germline V gene are SEHNR and FQNEAQ (reference sequence). V was shortened by 4 bases and J by 8 bases, with 17 bases between the two germline ends. The CDR3 DNA sequence: TGTGCCAGCAGCTCAGCACAGGGTTATTGGGGCTACACCTTC. Translated, it gives CASSSAQGYWGYTF.

To note about this clone: The same CDR3 also results from other DNA sequences found in this sample. This chain links TRBV7-9 with TRBJ1-1; D perhaps matches TRBD1 (6 bases). The CDR3 runs 13 residues. Trimming took off 2 bases at V and 6 bases at J, with 10 bases between the two ends. In germline, CDR1 is SEHNR, CDR2 FQNEAQ (reference sequence). CDR3 nucleotides: TGTGCCAGCAGCTTACGAGGGGGGGCTGAAGCTTTCTTT. It encodes CASSLRGGAEAFF.

V is TRBV10-3 and J is TRBJ1-2; tentative D call: TRBD1 (6 bases). V was pared by 3 bases and J by 3 bases, with 17 bases between. CDR1 and CDR2 from the germline V gene are ENHRY and SYGVKD. This CDR3 spans 16 amino acids. The CDR3 protein is CAISEPRGEGYYGYTF. CDR3 nucleotide sequence: TGTGCCATCAGTGAACCAAGGGGGGAGGGCTACTATGGCTACACCTTC.

J is TRBJ2-1 and V is TRBV15, with 8 bases that match TRBD2. The CDR3 length is 15 residues. The V gene's germline CDR1 is LNHNV and CDR2 YYDKDF (reference sequence). V dropped 9 bases and J dropped 4; count of bases not matched to a gene: 11. This CDR3 is CATGDGRALYNEQFF. The DNA of the CDR3 is TGTGCCACGGGTGACGGGAGGGCCCTATACAATGAGCAGTTCTTC.

This clone was picked up a small number of times. V usage is TRBV4-3 and J usage is TRBJ2-7, with unresolved D. Germline values: CDR1 LGHNA, CDR2 YSLEER. V gave up 0 bases and J gave up 2 bases, with 14 bases separating them. This CDR3 comprises 16 residues. The CDR3 DNA sequence: TGCGCCAGCAGCCAAGATTGGCGGAGTCAAGCCTACGAGCAGTACTTC. This translates into CASSQDWRSQAYEQYF.